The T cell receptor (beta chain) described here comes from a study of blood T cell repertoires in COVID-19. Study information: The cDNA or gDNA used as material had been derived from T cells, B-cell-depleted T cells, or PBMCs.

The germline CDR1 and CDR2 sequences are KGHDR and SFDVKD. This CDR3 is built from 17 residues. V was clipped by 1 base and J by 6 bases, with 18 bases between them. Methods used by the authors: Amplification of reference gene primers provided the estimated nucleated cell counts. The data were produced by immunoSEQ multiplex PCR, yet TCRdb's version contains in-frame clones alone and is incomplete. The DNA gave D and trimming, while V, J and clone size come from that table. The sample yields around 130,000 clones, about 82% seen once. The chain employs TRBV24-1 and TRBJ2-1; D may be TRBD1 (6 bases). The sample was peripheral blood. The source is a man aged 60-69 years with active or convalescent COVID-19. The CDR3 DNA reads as TGTGCCACCAGTGATTTCCGTCGTGGGGGCAGGGGCAATGAGCAGTTCTTC. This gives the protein CATSDFRRGGRGNEQFF.